These T cell receptor beta chains were read from a single sample in a study of long-term antiretroviral therapy in people with HIV. The repertoire was sequenced with immunoSEQ multiplex PCR; TCRdb's copy has only in-frame clones and lacks some. Counted here are 20,000 to 25,000 clones, around 80% occurring once; the ten biggest clones make up 6% to 8%. The sample here was unsorted PBMCs, taken 1.5 years after starting antiretroviral therapy. All receptors come from a man aged 25-45 years with HIV. CDR3s include the opening cysteine and the closing phenylalanine or tryptophan. D genes are given only for firm matches. Clone size, where shown, is once, few, many, or a class for clones that have expanded.

len	v_gene	abundance	j_gene	d_gene	CDR3aa	CDR3nt
15	TRBV6-4	-	TRBJ1-5	TRBD1	CASPSRGYEDQPQHF	TGTGCCAGCCCCTCCAGGGGGTATGAGGATCAGCCCCAGCATTTT
14	TRBV7-6	-	TRBJ2-7	-	CASSPRQGDYEQYF	TGTGCCAGCAGCCCGAGACAAGGGGACTACGAGCAGTACTTC
14	TRBV4-2	-	TRBJ2-5	-	CASSQAGDQETQYF	TGTGCCAGCAGCCAAGCGGGGGATCAAGAGACCCAGTACTTC
14	TRBV7-2	-	TRBJ2-1	-	CASSLGLGSNEQFF	TGTGCCAGCAGCTTAGGGTTGGGTAGTAATGAGCAGTTCTTC
15	TRBV29-1	-	TRBJ1-1	-	CSVPPYGHPGTEAFF	TGCAGCGTTCCACCCTACGGGCACCCGGGGACTGAAGCTTTCTTT
16	TRBV19	-	TRBJ2-3	-	CASSVQGQMGTDTQYF	TGTGCCAGTAGTGTGCAGGGCCAAATGGGCACAGATACGCAGTATTTT
14	TRBV7-9	-	TRBJ2-7	TRBD1	CASSAGTGSFEQYF	TGTGCCAGCAGCGCCGGGACAGGGAGTTTCGAGCAGTACTTC
14	TRBV4-1	-	TRBJ2-7	TRBD1	CASRPGTGSYEQYF	TGCGCCAGCAGACCCGGGACAGGGTCCTACGAGCAGTACTTC
15	TRBV7-9	-	TRBJ2-7	-	CASSLLGAGSYEQYF	TGTGCCAGCAGCTTACTAGGGGCCGGCTCCTACGAGCAGTACTTC
14	TRBV28	-	TRBJ1-5	-	CASSSPVSNQPQHF	TGTGCCAGCAGTTCGCCGGTTAGCAATCAGCCCCAGCATTTT
16	TRBV7-9	once	TRBJ2-5	TRBD2	CASSSYRGGRGETQYF	TGTGCCAGCAGCTCGTATCGGGGGGGAAGGGGAGAGACCCAGTACTTC
13	TRBV7-9	few	TRBJ1-1	TRBD1	CATRGQVNTEAFF	TGTGCCACCAGAGGACAGGTGAACACTGAAGCTTTCTTT
13	TRBV18	once	TRBJ2-3	-	CASSPRADDTQYF	TGTGCCAGCTCACCACGGGCCGACGATACGCAGTATTTT
14	TRBV7-7	-	TRBJ2-3	TRBD2	CASSDGTSGGTQYF	TGTGCCAGCAGTGACGGGACTAGCGGGGGGACGCAGTATTTT
15	TRBV4-3	-	TRBJ1-5	-	CASSQDLENNQPQHF	TGCGCCAGCAGCCAAGATCTAGAGAACAATCAGCCCCAGCATTTT
12	TRBV7-2	few	TRBJ2-7	-	CASSLRSYEQYF	TGTGCCAGCAGCTTAAGGTCCTACGAGCAGTACTTC
15	TRBV5-1	-	TRBJ1-2	-	CASRKVDGDNYGYTF	TGCGCCAGCAGGAAGGTGGACGGAGATAACTATGGCTACACCTTC
15	TRBV4-3	-	TRBJ1-4	-	CASSQSSGAREKLFF	TGCGCCAGCAGCCAATCCTCGGGGGCGCGTGAAAAACTGTTTTTT
15	TRBV5-1	-	TRBJ2-7	TRBD1	CASSTGTGISYEQYF	TGCGCCAGCAGCACAGGGACAGGAATTTCCTACGAGCAGTACTTC
15	TRBV6-5	-	TRBJ1-1	-	CASCSGFYSNTEAFF	TGTGCCAGCTGTTCAGGGTTCTACTCGAACACTGAAGCTTTCTTT
17	TRBV27	-	TRBJ2-1	-	CASSSLTAVSSYNEQFF	TGTGCCAGCAGTTCCCTTACAGCGGTTAGCTCCTACAATGAGCAGTTCTTC
15	TRBV7-2	few	TRBJ2-7	TRBD1	CASSQRDRGPYEQYF	TGTGCCAGCAGCCAACGGGACAGGGGGCCCTACGAGCAGTACTTC
15	TRBV6-5	medium-sized	TRBJ2-1	TRBD2	CASSYRGGALNEQFF	TGTGCCAGCAGTTACCGCGGGGGGGCCTTAAATGAGCAGTTCTTC
16	TRBV19	-	TRBJ2-1	TRBD2	CASSSLAGGHRNEQFF	TGTGCCAGTAGTAGTTTAGCGGGAGGGCATAGGAATGAGCAGTTCTTC
14	TRBV6-6	-	TRBJ2-1	TRBD2	CASSVAGGPNEQFF	TGTGCCAGCAGTGTAGCGGGAGGGCCCAATGAGCAGTTCTTC
14	TRBV4-3	-	TRBJ2-1	TRBD2	CASSEGLVSNEQFF	TGCGCCAGCAGCGAAGGACTAGTGAGCAATGAGCAGTTCTTC
15	TRBV14	-	TRBJ1-3	-	CASSQAQGPGNTIYF	TGTGCCAGCAGCCAAGCACAGGGACCTGGAAACACCATATATTTT
13	TRBV7-8	-	TRBJ2-7	TRBD1	CASSEQGAHEQYF	TGTGCCAGCAGCGAACAGGGGGCCCACGAGCAGTACTTC
16	TRBV18	-	TRBJ2-2	TRBD1	CASSPTGTGGTGELFF	TGTGCCAGCTCACCTACCGGGACAGGGGGAACCGGGGAGCTGTTTTTT
16	TRBV11-2	-	TRBJ2-3	-	CASSLRGARDIDTQYF	TGTGCCAGCAGCTTAAGAGGCGCGAGGGACATCGATACGCAGTATTTT
13	TRBV4-3	-	TRBJ2-3	-	CASSPSPTDTQYF	TGCGCCAGCAGCCCGTCGCCCACAGATACGCAGTATTTT
18	TRBV18	-	TRBJ2-2	-	CASSPPVGSPRGTGELFF	TGTGCCAGCTCACCACCGGTGGGGAGCCCCCGTGGCACCGGGGAGCTGTTTTTT
15	TRBV14	-	TRBJ1-1	-	CASSQGQATNTEAFF	TGTGCCAGCAGCCAGGGCCAGGCGACGAACACTGAAGCTTTCTTT
13	TRBV30	-	TRBJ1-2	TRBD1	CAGGRGRGYGYTF	TGTGCCGGCGGCAGGGGGCGAGGGTATGGCTACACCTTC
15	TRBV6-5	-	TRBJ2-7	-	CASSYSRAASYEQYF	TGTGCCAGCAGTTACTCGAGAGCAGCCTCCTACGAGCAGTACTTC
16	TRBV18	-	TRBJ1-5	-	CASSSGTEISNQPQHF	TGTGCCAGCTCGTCCGGGACCGAAATTAGCAATCAGCCCCAGCATTTT
13	TRBV6-6	-	TRBJ1-3	-	CASSLASGNTIYF	TGTGCCAGCAGCTTGGCCTCTGGAAACACCATATATTTT
17	TRBV5-1	-	TRBJ1-4	-	CASSFGNRGPTNEKLFF	TGCGCCAGCAGCTTTGGAAATCGGGGGCCAACTAATGAAAAACTGTTTTTT
15	TRBV11-2	-	TRBJ1-2	-	CASSRPGGTSYGYTF	TGTGCCAGCAGCCGACCCGGGGGGACCTCGTATGGCTACACCTTC
16	TRBV7-9	-	TRBJ2-5	-	CASSSDLWERGETQYF	TGTGCCAGCAGCTCCGATTTGTGGGAGAGAGGGGAGACCCAGTACTTC
18	TRBV28	once	TRBJ2-6	TRBD2	CASRMGTSGAPGANVLTF	TGTGCCAGCAGGATGGGGACTAGCGGAGCCCCGGGGGCCAACGTCCTGACTTTC
17	TRBV5-4	-	TRBJ2-5	TRBD2	CASSYGYGTSAQETQYF	TGTGCCAGCAGCTATGGTTATGGGACTAGCGCCCAGGAGACCCAGTACTTC
14	TRBV5-1	once	TRBJ2-7	TRBD1	CASSLGGVSYEQYF	TGCGCCAGCAGCTTAGGGGGCGTCTCCTACGAGCAGTACTTC
16	TRBV4-1	-	TRBJ2-7	TRBD1	CASSQDRAGGTYEQYF	TGCGCCAGCAGCCAAGATAGGGCAGGGGGCACCTACGAGCAGTACTTC
14	TRBV28	-	TRBJ2-6	-	CASAGGVGANVLTF	TGTGCCAGCGCCGGAGGGGTAGGGGCCAACGTCCTGACTTTC
15	TRBV28	-	TRBJ1-3	-	CASSASRVGGNTIYF	TGTGCCAGCAGTGCCTCTCGAGTCGGAGGGAACACCATATATTTT
12	TRBV6-1	once	TRBJ1-2	-	CASSEAGSRYTF	TGTGCCAGCAGTGAAGCGGGCAGTCGCTACACCTTC